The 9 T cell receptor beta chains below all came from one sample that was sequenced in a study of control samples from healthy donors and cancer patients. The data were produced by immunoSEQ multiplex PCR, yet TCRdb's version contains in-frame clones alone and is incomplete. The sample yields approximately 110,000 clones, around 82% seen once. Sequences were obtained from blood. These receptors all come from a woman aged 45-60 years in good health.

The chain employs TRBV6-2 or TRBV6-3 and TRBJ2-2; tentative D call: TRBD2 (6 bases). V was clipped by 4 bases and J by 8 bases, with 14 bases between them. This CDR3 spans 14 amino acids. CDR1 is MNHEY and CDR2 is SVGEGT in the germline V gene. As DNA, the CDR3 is TGTGCCAGCAGTTTCGGGGGAGATTTAGGGGAGCTGTTTTTT. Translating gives CASSFGGDLGELFF.

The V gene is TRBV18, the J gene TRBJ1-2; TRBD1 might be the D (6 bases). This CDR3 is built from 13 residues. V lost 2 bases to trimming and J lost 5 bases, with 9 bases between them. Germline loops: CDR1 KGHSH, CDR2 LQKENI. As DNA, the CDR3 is TGTGCCAGCTCACCATCAGGGGAATATGGCTACACCTTC. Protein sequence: CASSPSGEYGYTF.

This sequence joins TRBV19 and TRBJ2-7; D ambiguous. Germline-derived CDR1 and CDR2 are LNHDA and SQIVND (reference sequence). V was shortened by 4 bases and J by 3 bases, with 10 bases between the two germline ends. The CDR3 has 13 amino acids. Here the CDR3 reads CASSRGNNYEQYF. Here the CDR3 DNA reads TGTGCCAGTAGTAGGGGAAATAACTACGAGCAGTACTTC.

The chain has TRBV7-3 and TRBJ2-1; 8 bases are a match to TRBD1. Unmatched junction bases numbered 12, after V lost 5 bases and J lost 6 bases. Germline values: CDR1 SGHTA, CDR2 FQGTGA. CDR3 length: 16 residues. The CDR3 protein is CASSPHSGQVGNEQFF. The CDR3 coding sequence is TGTGCCAGCAGCCCCCACTCGGGACAGGTGGGCAATGAGCAGTTCTTC.

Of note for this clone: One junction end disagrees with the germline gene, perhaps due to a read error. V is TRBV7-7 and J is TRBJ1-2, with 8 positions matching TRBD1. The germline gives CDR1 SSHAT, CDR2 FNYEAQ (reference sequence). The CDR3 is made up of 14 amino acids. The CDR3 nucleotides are TGTGCTAGCAGCTTAGGACAGGGACAGTTTGGCTACACCTTC. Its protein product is CASSLGQGQFGYTF.

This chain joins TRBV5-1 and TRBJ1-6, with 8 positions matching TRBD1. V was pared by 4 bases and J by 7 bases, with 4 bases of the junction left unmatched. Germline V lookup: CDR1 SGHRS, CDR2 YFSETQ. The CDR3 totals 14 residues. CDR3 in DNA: TGCGCCAGCAGCCCTCAGGGGGCGAATTCACCCCTCCACTTT. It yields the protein CASSPQGANSPLHF.

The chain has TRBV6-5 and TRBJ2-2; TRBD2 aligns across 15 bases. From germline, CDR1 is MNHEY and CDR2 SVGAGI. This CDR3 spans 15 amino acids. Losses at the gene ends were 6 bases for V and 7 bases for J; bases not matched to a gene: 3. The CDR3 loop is CASSGLAGGIGELFF. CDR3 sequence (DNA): TGTGCCAGCAGCGGACTAGCGGGAGGGATCGGGGAGCTGTTTTTT.

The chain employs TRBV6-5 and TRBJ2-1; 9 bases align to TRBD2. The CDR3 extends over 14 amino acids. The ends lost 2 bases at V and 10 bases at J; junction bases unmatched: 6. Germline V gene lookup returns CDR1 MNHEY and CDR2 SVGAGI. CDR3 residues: CASSYGEGLAEQFF. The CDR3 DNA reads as TGTGCCAGCAGTTACGGAGAAGGACTAGCGGAGCAGTTCTTC.

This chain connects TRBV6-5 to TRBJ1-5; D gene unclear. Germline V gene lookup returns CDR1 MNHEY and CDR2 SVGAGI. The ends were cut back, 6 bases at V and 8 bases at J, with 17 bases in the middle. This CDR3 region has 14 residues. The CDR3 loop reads CASRREADFEPQHF. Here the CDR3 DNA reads TGTGCCAGCAGACGGGAGGCGGACTTTGAGCCCCAGCATTTT.